This TCR beta chain was found in a study of blood T cells in healthy people across ages. The germline V gene has CDR1 SGHRS and CDR2 YFSETQ. This CDR3 comprises 14 residues. Trimming cost V 6 bases and J 1 base; bases outside gene matches: 5. A sample-barcoded 5' primer and a J-beta primer mix were used in a second PCR of about 6 to 12 cycles. One entry per CDR3 protein, called by TCRdb with MiXCR from the 5' RACE reads. Altogether a few hundred thousand distinct CDR3 sequences are present, roughly 28% being singletons, with the ten largest covering less than 20%. The V call is TRBV5-1, the J call TRBJ2-3; 7 positions agree with TRBD2. This receptor was identified in a woman between 65 and 79 years old in good health. The source material was blood. DNA of the CDR3: TGCGCCAGCACCGATCGGGGGGGCACAGATACGCAGTATTTT. This gives the protein CASTDRGGTDTQYF.